A single sample is the source of the 21 T cell receptor beta chains below, sequenced in a study of early T cells in non-severe SARS-CoV-2 infection. Via MiXCR, TCRdb re-called the 5' RACE reads, giving one row per CDR3 protein. The sample lists just over 25,000 distinct CDR3 sequences, roughly 4.5% seen once, with approximately 10% in the top ten. Source material: whole blood. Source of these receptors: an adult who was a healthcare worker with PCR-confirmed SARS-CoV-2 infection or an uninfected control (not recorded which).

The table lists this clonotype with a few counts. The V gene is TRBV5-1, the J gene TRBJ1-1; D uncertain. The V end was cut by 1 base, the J end by 3 bases, with 13 bases between. CDR3 length equals 15 residues. Germline CDR1 is SGHRS and CDR2 is YFSETQ. CDR3 amino acids: CASSLSEGAHTEAFF. The CDR3, as DNA: TGCGCCAGCAGCTTGTCAGAGGGAGCGCACACTGAAGCTTTCTTT.

V usage is TRBV28 and J usage is TRBJ2-7; 7 bases map to TRBD1. This CDR3 contains 11 residues. V trimming: 8 bases; J trimming: 7 bases; junction bases outside the gene matches: 5. In germline, CDR1 is MDHEN, CDR2 SYDVKM. The CDR3 nucleotides read TGTGCCAGCTTAAGGGGGCAGGAGCAGTACTTC. Translated, it gives CASLRGQEQYF.

There are many counts of this clonotype. This chain connects TRBV7-9 to TRBJ1-3; 7 bases agree with TRBD1. Looked up from germline, CDR1 is SEHNR and CDR2 is FQNEAQ (reference sequence). The V gene end was trimmed by 7 bases and the J gene end by 0 bases; junction bases not matched to a gene: 6. The CDR3 totals 15 residues. The CDR3 DNA reads TGTGCCAGCAACCCGACAGGGAACTCTGGAAACACCATATATTTT. Residues: CASNPTGNSGNTIYF. The whole variable domain, remainder taken from reference TRBV7-9 and TRBJ1-3, is DTGVSQNPRHKITKRGQNVTFRCDPISEHNRLYWYRQTLGQGPEFLTYFQNEAQLEKSRLLSDRFSAERPKGSFSTLEIQRTEQGDSAMYLCASNPTGNSGNTIYFGEGSWLTVV.

This clonotype was detected ten times or more. The rearrangement joins TRBV5-6 to TRBJ2-2; maybe TRBD1 (6 bases). Germline V CDR1 and CDR2: SGHDT, YYEEEE. V was clipped by 4 bases and J by 2 bases, with 18 bases between them. The CDR3 has 17 residues. The CDR3 sequence: CASSQGLQDSNTGELFF. The CDR3 DNA follows: TGTGCCAGCAGCCAGGGGTTACAGGATTCTAACACCGGGGAGCTGTTTTTT.

This clonotype was seen ten or more times. This sequence joins TRBV7-6 and TRBJ2-1; the match to TRBD2 covers 7 bases. V dropped 5 bases and J dropped 4; count of bases not matched to a gene: 14. The CDR3 runs 17 residues. Germline V gives CDR1 SGHVS, CDR2 FNYEAQ. CDR3 sequence reads: CASSLRRASGGYNEQFF. CDR3 nucleotide sequence: TGTGCCAGCAGCCTCCGGAGGGCTAGCGGAGGTTACAATGAGCAGTTCTTC.

This clonotype was seen at least ten times. The chain recombines TRBV4-3 with TRBJ2-2; 8 bases map to TRBD2. This CDR3 is built from 16 residues. V shed 0 bases and J 5 bases; nucleotides not matched to a gene: 5. The V gene's germline CDR1 is LGHNA and CDR2 YSLEER. The CDR3 DNA sequence: TGCGCCAGCAGCCAAGAACCAGCGGGGGATACCGGGGAGCTGTTTTTT. Amino acid sequence: CASSQEPAGDTGELFF.

In its sample, this clonotype was seen a few times. The chain combines TRBV29-1 with TRBJ2-1; D might be TRBD1 or TRBD2, each matching 6 bases. CDR1 SQVTM and CDR2 ANQGSEA come from the germline V gene. Trimming removed 7 bases at V and 9 bases at J, with 22 bases between. The length of the CDR3 is 14 residues. In DNA, the CDR3 is TGCAGCGGCGGTAGACTAGTAGGAGGGGGTGAGCAGTTCTTC. Protein: CSGGRLVGGGEQFF.

This clonotype was counted a few times. The chain recombines TRBV28 with TRBJ2-7, with TRBD1 matching 8 bases. Germline CDR1 and CDR2: MDHEN and SYDVKM. The trim removed 7 bases at V and 3 bases at J, leaving 8 bases unmatched. This CDR3 region has 14 residues. This chain's CDR3 is CASTLAGQGYEQYF. Here the CDR3 DNA reads TGTGCCAGCACCCTAGCCGGACAGGGCTACGAGCAGTACTTC.

There are many counts of this clonotype. One end of the junction is discordant with germline, which a read error may explain. This chain uses TRBV29-1 with TRBJ2-3, with D perhaps matching TRBD1 (5 bases). CDR3 length: 15 residues. Germline values: CDR1 SQVTM, CDR2 ANQGSEA. CDR3 sequence reads: CSVEEQGNSTVTQYF. The DNA for the CDR3 is TGCAGCGTTGAAGAGCAGGGCAACAGCACAGTTACGCAGTATTTT.

This clonotype came up many times. The CDR3 loop reads CASSELAVTDTQYF. Here the CDR3 DNA reads TGTGCCAGCAGTGAACTAGCGGTCACAGATACGCAGTATTTT. The genes are TRBV2 and TRBJ2-3; 7 nucleotides match TRBD2. CDR1 is SNHLY, CDR2 FYNNEI, per germline. The CDR3 is made up of 14 amino acids. V gave up 2 bases and J gave up 2 bases; unmatched junction bases: 1. The full variable domain, completed using reference TRBV2 and TRBJ2-3, is EPEVTQTPSHQVTQMGQEVILRCVPISNHLYFYWYRQILGQKVEFLVSFYNNEISEKSEIFDDQFSVERPDGSNFTLKIRSTKLEDSAMYFCASSELAVTDTQYFGPGTRLTVL.

This clonotype has at least ten counts. The chain couples TRBV11-3 to TRBJ1-1; D may be TRBD1 (6 bases). The CDR3 has 14 amino acids. Trimming took off 4 bases at V and 6 bases at J, with 15 bases between the two ends. Germline CDR1 SGHNT, CDR2 YENEEA. DNA of the CDR3: TGTGCCAGCAGCTCAACACAGGGCAACCCTGAAGCTTTCTTT. Its translation: CASSSTQGNPEAFF.

This clonotype was detected many times. The chain is built from TRBV28 and TRBJ2-7; D unclear. The germline V gene has CDR1 MDHEN and CDR2 SYDVKM. The CDR3 is made up of 11 amino acids. V lost 10 bases, J lost 5 bases, and 12 bases lay in between. As DNA, the CDR3 is TGTGCCACCCTTAATTTCAACGAGCAGTACTTC. This translates into CATLNFNEQYF. The full variable domain, with the rest looked up from reference TRBV28 and TRBJ2-7, is DVKVTQSSRYLVKRTGEKVFLECVQDMDHENMFWYRQDPGLGLRLIYFSYDVKMKEKGDIPEGYSVSREKKERFSLILESASTNQTSMYLCATLNFNEQYFGPGTRLTVT.

This clonotype was counted many times. The rearrangement joins TRBV10-3 to TRBJ2-7; maybe TRBD2 (6 bases). The germline V gene encodes CDR1 ENHRY and CDR2 SYGVKD. The CDR3 has 13 amino acids. V was shortened by 4 bases and J by 5 bases, with 12 bases between the two germline ends. CDR3 DNA sequence: TGTGCCATCAGTGGGACTACTTCCCACGAGCAGTACTTC. Its translation: CAISGTTSHEQYF.

This chain links TRBV11-1 with TRBJ1-1; D perhaps matches TRBD1 (5 bases). The V end was cut by 1 base, the J end by 12 bases, with 15 bases between. Germline V gene sequence: CDR1 SGHAT, CDR2 FQDESV (reference sequence). The CDR3 sequence is 13 residues long. CDR3 coding DNA: TGTGCCAGCAGCTTAGAACAGGTTCATTCTACTTTCTTT. Amino acids: CASSLEQVHSTFF.

This clonotype was seen repeatedly, ten times or more. The V and J genes are TRBV28 and TRBJ1-2; 7 nucleotides align to TRBD1. CDR3 length equals 12 residues. Looked up from germline, CDR1 is MDHEN and CDR2 is SYDVKM. The V segment lost 6 bases and the J segment 6 bases; nucleotides outside the gene matches: 4. The CDR3 bases are TGTGCCAGCAGAACGACAGGGAATGGCTACACCTTC. Encoded protein: CASRTTGNGYTF.

In this sample, this clonotype turned up many times. The V and J genes are TRBV28 and TRBJ1-1, with D possibly TRBD1 on 5 matching bases. This CDR3 contains 14 residues. Trimming took 6 bases from V and 1 from J, leaving 12 bases between them. Germline values: CDR1 MDHEN, CDR2 SYDVKM. The CDR3 DNA reads as TGTGCCAGCAGCCTGGGACTGTGGAACACTGAAGCTTTCTTT. Translated, it gives CASSLGLWNTEAFF.

As concerns this clonotype: An end of the junction does not agree with germline; a read error may underlie this. This chain links TRBV10-2 with TRBJ2-6; tentatively, D is TRBD2 (5 bases). Germline CDR1 reads WSHSY; CDR2 reads SAAADI. The CDR3 sequence is 17 residues long. The CDR3 is CASSESRGSTGTNVLTF. The CDR3 bases are TGCGCCAGCAGTGAGTCCCGGGGAAGCACTGGGACCAACGTCCTGACTTTC.

This clonotype was observed many times. V usage is TRBV12-3 or TRBV12-4 and J usage is TRBJ2-4; D unclear. The CDR3 loop spans 11 amino acids. With 5 bases removed from V and 8 bases from J, the gap between germline ends came to 7 bases. CDR3 amino acids: CASSLDHIQYF. CDR3 bases: TGTGCCAGCAGTCTTGACCACATTCAGTACTTC.

This clonotype was found many times. CDR3 in amino acids: CASSHDSPSYEQYF. As DNA, the CDR3 is TGTGCCAGCAGTCACGACAGTCCCTCCTACGAGCAGTACTTC. V gene TRBV6-2 or TRBV6-3 combines with J gene TRBJ2-7; the D gene is possibly TRBD1 (5 bases). V gave up 5 bases and J gave up 0 bases, with 11 bases separating them. Germline CDR1 and CDR2: MNHEY and SVGEGT. CDR3 length equals 14 residues.

This clonotype showed up many times. CDR3 residues: CASSKSGVSGEQYF. In nucleotides, the CDR3 is TGTGCCAGCAGCAAAAGCGGGGTTTCGGGCGAGCAGTACTTC. V is TRBV21-1 and J is TRBJ2-7; the table's D gene call, TRBD2, was not cross checked with the DNA. TRBV21-1 is listed as a pseudogene. This CDR3 comprises 14 residues.

This clonotype was recorded many times. The CDR3 reads CASSLWSQYTDTQYF. CDR3 sequence (DNA): TGTGCCAGCAGCCTCTGGTCCCAATACACAGATACGCAGTATTTT. This rearrangement joins TRBV7-8 to TRBJ2-3; D is undetermined. Trimming removed 5 bases from V and 2 bases from J, with 14 bases in between. Germline V gives CDR1 SGHVS, CDR2 FQNEAQ. The CDR3 length is 15 residues. Full variable domain (missing parts from reference TRBV7-8 and TRBJ2-3): GAGVSQSPRYKVAKRGQDVALRCDPISGHVSLFWYQQALGQGPEFLTYFQNEAQLDKSGLPSDRFFAERPEGSVSTLKIQRTQQEDSAVYLCASSLWSQYTDTQYFGPGTRLTVL.